A few counts support the clone carrying this T cell receptor beta chain. Germline values: CDR1 MNHNY, CDR2 SVGAGI (reference sequence). The V segment lost 6 bases and the J segment 5 bases; nucleotides outside the gene matches: 11. The CDR3 totals 15 residues. TCRdb itself ran the PCR reads through MiXCR, one entry per CDR3 protein. The sample records about half a million distinct CDR3 sequences, roughly a fifth being singletons. This entry comes from a study of molecular identifiers for immune sequencing clone quantification. Sequencing used naive CD8+ T cells from blood, with Jurkat cell RNA spiked in. Subset in this sample: FACS-sorted CD8+CD4-CCR7+CD45RA+ naive T cells. This clonotype was sampled from a human donor in good health. Some libraries in this study had Jurkat cell RNA spiked in. The chain carries TRBV6-6 and TRBJ2-7; the match to TRBD1 covers 9 bases. The DNA of the CDR3 is TGTGCCAGCAGCTCCCGGGACAGGGTGTTTAACGAGCAGTACTTC. This codes for CASSSRDRVFNEQYF.